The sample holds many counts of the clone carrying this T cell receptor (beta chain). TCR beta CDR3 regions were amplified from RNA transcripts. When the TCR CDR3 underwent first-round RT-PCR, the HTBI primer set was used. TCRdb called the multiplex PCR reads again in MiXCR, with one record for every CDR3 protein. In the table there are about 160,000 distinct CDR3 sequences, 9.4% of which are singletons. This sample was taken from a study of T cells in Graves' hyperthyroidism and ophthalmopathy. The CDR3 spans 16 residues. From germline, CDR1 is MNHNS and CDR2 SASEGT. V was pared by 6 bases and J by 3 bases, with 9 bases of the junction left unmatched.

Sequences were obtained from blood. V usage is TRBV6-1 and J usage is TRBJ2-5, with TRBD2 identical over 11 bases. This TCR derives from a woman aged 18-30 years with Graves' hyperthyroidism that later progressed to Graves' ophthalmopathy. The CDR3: CASRPTSGGWEETQYF. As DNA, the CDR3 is TGTGCCAGCAGACCCACTAGCGGGGGATGGGAAGAGACCCAGTACTTC.